These 24 T cell receptor beta chains were sequenced from one sample in a study of blood T cell repertoires in COVID-19. Libraries were prepared by immunoSEQ multiplex PCR; TCRdb keeps only in-frame clonotypes and omits some of them. The profile shows 300,000 to 400,000 clones, approximately 88% of them singletons. Sequenced material: peripheral blood. The receptors originated from a woman in her thirties with COVID-19, enrolled during active disease.

J is TRBJ1-5 and V is TRBV28, with TRBD1 as a possible D gene (5 bases). Trimming pared 4 bases from V and 1 base from J, leaving 8 bases between. Looked up from germline, CDR1 is MDHEN and CDR2 is SYDVKM. The CDR3 length is 14 residues. CDR3 DNA sequence: TGTGCCAGCAGTTGGGGCGGAAGCAATCAGCCCCAGCATTTT. Its translation is CASSWGGSNQPQHF.

This chain joins TRBV10-3 and TRBJ1-6, with 9 bases aligning to TRBD1. The CDR3 spans 13 residues. V dropped 7 bases and J dropped 6; count of bases not matched to a gene: 1. Germline values: CDR1 ENHRY, CDR2 SYGVKD. Written as DNA, the CDR3 is TGTGCCATCAAGGGACAGGGTAATTCACCCCTCCACTTT. Protein product: CAIKGQGNSPLHF.

This clone appeared once. This chain connects TRBV10-2 to TRBJ2-7, with 7 bases aligning to TRBD1. CDR3 length equals 15 residues. V was pared by 7 bases and J by 6 bases, with 15 bases of the junction left unmatched. Germline V gives CDR1 WSHSY, CDR2 SAAADI. CDR3 protein: CASIRREGARVEQYF. Written as DNA, the CDR3 is TGCGCCAGCATCAGGAGAGAGGGGGCGCGAGTCGAGCAGTACTTC.

The chain couples TRBV15 to TRBJ1-2, with D perhaps TRBD1 (5 bases). This CDR3 contains 14 residues. Germline CDR1 and CDR2: LNHNV and YYDKDF (reference sequence). V gave up 0 bases and J gave up 0 bases, with 5 bases separating them. In DNA form, the CDR3 reads TGTGCCACCAGCAGAGAGACAGCTAACTATGGCTACACCTTC. This encodes CATSRETANYGYTF. The full variable domain, completed using reference TRBV15 and TRBJ1-2, is DAMVIQNPRYQVTQFGKPVTLSCSQTLNHNVMYWYQQKSSQAPKLLFHYYDKDFNNEADTPDNFQSRRPNTSFCFLDIRSPGLGDTAMYLCATSRETANYGYTFGSGTRLTVV.

V gene TRBV10-3 combines with J gene TRBJ2-3, with TRBD2 identical over 8 bases. The trim removed 5 bases at V and 4 bases at J, leaving 5 bases unmatched. Germline CDR1 reads ENHRY; CDR2 reads SYGVKD. The CDR3 sequence is 14 residues long. CDR3 loop: CAISREGRSDTQYF. For the CDR3, the DNA is TGTGCCATCAGTCGGGAGGGCCGTTCAGATACGCAGTATTTT.

This clone was observed a single time. V gene TRBV19 combines with J gene TRBJ1-5, with D perhaps TRBD1 (6 bases). This CDR3 has 16 amino acids. V lost 5 bases to trimming and J lost 3 bases, with 17 bases between them. Germline-derived CDR1 and CDR2 are LNHDA and SQIVND (reference sequence). The CDR3 bases are TGTGCCAGTAGTGCGTGGACAGCGGGACCCAATCAGCCCCAGCATTTT. This gives the protein CASSAWTAGPNQPQHF.

This rearrangement joins TRBV18 to TRBJ2-3, with 7 bases matching TRBD1. Germline V gives CDR1 KGHSH, CDR2 LQKENI. The length of the CDR3 is 15 residues. With V trimmed by 3 bases and J by 1 base, 4 bases remained unmatched. The CDR3: CASSPLTGGTDTQYF. The CDR3 nucleotides are TGTGCCAGCTCACCCTTAACAGGGGGCACAGATACGCAGTATTTT.

The chain carries TRBV29-1 and TRBJ1-5, with D possibly TRBD1 on 5 matching bases. CDR1 and CDR2 (germline): SQVTM, ANQGSEA. The CDR3 totals 12 residues. V gave up 6 bases and J gave up 6 bases, with 12 bases separating them. As DNA, the CDR3 is TGCAGCGTCCGGGACGGGGGTCAGCCCCAGCATTTT. Encoded protein: CSVRDGGQPQHF.

The chain is built from TRBV7-2 and TRBJ1-1; 7 bases fit TRBD1. V was pared by 5 bases and J by 1 base, with 10 bases of the junction left unmatched. Germline loops: CDR1 SGHTA, CDR2 FQGNSA. The CDR3 has 16 amino acids. CDR3 sequence: CASSRIPGTANTEAFF. The CDR3 nucleotides are TGTGCCAGCAGCCGCATCCCCGGGACAGCGAACACTGAAGCTTTCTTT.

This chain connects TRBV25-1 to TRBJ2-7, with 7 positions matching TRBD1. Germline V CDR1 and CDR2: MGHDK, SYGVNS. After removal of 5 bases from V and 2 bases from J, the junction contained 6 bases not matched to a gene. The CDR3 is 14 amino acids. The CDR3, as DNA: TGTGCCAGCAGTCGTTACGGGACAGCCTACGAGCAGTACTTC. Protein product: CASSRYGTAYEQYF.

The chain couples TRBV15 to TRBJ1-2, with a possible D match to TRBD1 (5 bases). V gave up 1 base and J gave up 8 bases, with 20 bases separating them. The CDR3 is made up of 16 amino acids. Germline values: CDR1 LNHNV, CDR2 YYDKDF (reference sequence). CDR3 residues: CATSRGWGLVIGGYTF. The CDR3 DNA is TGTGCCACCAGCAGAGGCTGGGGACTCGTCATCGGGGGCTACACCTTC. Full variable domain (remainder filled in from reference TRBV15 and TRBJ1-2): DAMVIQNPRYQVTQFGKPVTLSCSQTLNHNVMYWYQQKSSQAPKLLFHYYDKDFNNEADTPDNFQSRRPNTSFCFLDIRSPGLGDTAMYLCATSRGWGLVIGGYTFGSGTRLTVV.

V usage is TRBV27 and J usage is TRBJ2-6; tentative D call: TRBD1 (6 bases). The length of the CDR3 is 17 residues. Trimming pared 3 bases from V and 0 bases from J, leaving 12 bases between. CDR1 and CDR2 (germline): MNHEY, SMNVEV (reference sequence). In nucleotides, the CDR3 is TGTGCCAGCAGTTTGGAAATGGACAGCTCTGGGGCCAACGTCCTGACTTTC. Translating gives CASSLEMDSSGANVLTF.

The chain is built from TRBV3-1 (or the pseudogene TRBV3-2) and TRBJ1-1; D gene ambiguous. The CDR3 runs 14 residues. Germline CDR1 is LGHDT and CDR2 is YNNKEL (reference sequence). Deletions cut 1 base from V and 5 bases from J, with 11 bases between. CDR3 protein: CASSQGYGGTEAFF. CDR3 DNA sequence: TGTGCCAGCAGCCAAGGATATGGAGGGACTGAAGCTTTCTTT.

The J gene is TRBJ2-1, the V gene TRBV6-5, with D tentatively TRBD2 (6 bases). V lost 6 bases and J 8 bases, leaving 14 bases between the germline ends. CDR3 size: 13 residues. CDR1 is MNHEY and CDR2 is SVGAGI in the germline V gene. CDR3 in amino acids: CASRDYKSDEQFF. The DNA for the CDR3 is TGTGCCAGCAGGGACTACAAGTCCGATGAGCAGTTCTTC.

The DNA for the CDR3 is TGTGCCAGCATGACAGGGGCTGGGGCCAACGTCCTGACTTTC. Protein product: CASMTGAGANVLTF. This chain uses TRBV2 with TRBJ2-6, with TRBD1 identical over 8 bases. The CDR3 is 14 amino acids. Germline V CDR1 and CDR2: SNHLY, FYNNEI. The junction had 1 base not matched to a gene; V was cut back by 7 bases and J by 2 bases.

This chain links TRBV29-1 with TRBJ2-3, with 15 bases fitting TRBD2. Germline CDR1 is SQVTM and CDR2 is ANQGSEA. CDR3 length: 16 amino acids. The trim removed 6 bases at V and 5 bases at J, leaving 9 bases unmatched. CDR3: CSVDYGLAGGGDTQYF. DNA for the CDR3: TGCAGCGTGGATTACGGACTAGCGGGAGGGGGAGATACGCAGTATTTT.

As DNA, the CDR3 is TGTGCCATCAGTGAGGGTTTGGCGGAGGGGAACACTGAAGCTTTCTTT. Its protein product is CAISEGLAEGNTEAFF. The chain combines TRBV10-3 with TRBJ1-1; D uncertain. The length of the CDR3 is 16 residues. Germline V gives CDR1 ENHRY, CDR2 SYGVKD. Trimming pared 2 bases from V and 1 base from J, leaving 14 bases between.

This clone was seen a single time. The chain carries TRBV4-3 and TRBJ1-2, with D possibly being TRBD1 (6 bases). The CDR3 runs to 15 residues. Trimming removed 4 bases at V and 6 bases at J, with 18 bases between. Germline V gives CDR1 LGHNA, CDR2 YSLEER. In nucleotides, the CDR3 is TGCGCCAGCAGCCCCAGGGGTGCAGGGCGCCATGGCTACACCTTC. It encodes CASSPRGAGRHGYTF.

The chain recombines TRBV6-5 with TRBJ2-1; D remains unclear. Trimming shortened V by 2 bases and J by 0 bases, and 8 bases separated the two germline ends. Per germline, CDR1 MNHEY and CDR2 SVGAGI. This CDR3 region has 15 residues. The CDR3, as DNA: TGTGCCAGCAGTTACGGCGGCGTCTCCTACAATGAGCAGTTCTTC. As protein: CASSYGGVSYNEQFF.

The rearrangement links TRBV6-5 to TRBJ2-7; TRBD1 agrees at 8 bases. V was clipped by 5 bases and J by 3 bases; unmatched bases: 6. CDR1 and CDR2 from the germline V gene are MNHEY and SVGAGI. The CDR3 is 14 amino acids. The CDR3 sequence: CASSRTGLHYEQYF. The DNA of the CDR3 is TGTGCCAGCAGTCGGACAGGGCTTCACTACGAGCAGTACTTC.

The J gene is TRBJ1-4, the V gene TRBV10-1; D gene ambiguous. This CDR3 is built from 14 residues. Trimming removed 4 bases at V and 1 base at J, with 7 bases between. Germline V lookup: CDR1 WNHNN, CDR2 SYGVQD (reference sequence). The CDR3 bases are TGCGCCAGCAGTGTAGGAGTAACTAATGAAAAACTGTTTTTT. Translation gives CASSVGVTNEKLFF.

The chain is built from TRBV7-2 and TRBJ2-1, with a weak D call TRBD1 (6 bases). Trimming removed 5 bases at V and 8 bases at J, with 19 bases between. CDR3 size: 15 residues. Germline V gene lookup returns CDR1 SGHTA and CDR2 FQGNSA. CDR3 in amino acids: CASSPHGRGEDEQFF. CDR3 in DNA: TGTGCCAGCAGCCCCCACGGCAGGGGAGAAGATGAGCAGTTCTTC.

The J gene is TRBJ2-3, the V gene TRBV19; TRBD2 matches at 9 bases. The germline V gene encodes CDR1 LNHDA and CDR2 SQIVND (reference sequence). The CDR3 sequence is 17 residues long. With 5 bases clipped from V and 3 bases from J, the junction kept 12 bases outside the gene matches. The CDR3 spells CASSGLLRGGKTDTQYF. CDR3 in DNA: TGTGCCAGTAGTGGGCTACTGCGGGGGGGCAAAACAGATACGCAGTATTTT.

The chain has TRBV20-1 and TRBJ1-1, with 7 bases lining up with TRBD1. The CDR3 extends over 9 amino acids. CDR1 and CDR2 from the germline V gene are DFQATT and SNEGSKA (reference sequence). The CDR3 sequence: CGDTGDAFF. Written as DNA, the CDR3 is TGCGGAGACACAGGGGACGCTTTCTTT.